The T cell receptor beta chain under discussion was sequenced for a study of T cell responses to AZD1222 COVID-19 vaccine. With regard to this clone: Its antigen is not known.

The CDR3 covers 14 residues. Germline lookup yields CDR1 MDHEN and CDR2 SYDVKM. Losses at the gene ends were 3 bases for V and 8 bases for J; bases not matched to a gene: 9. Study-wide findings and caveats: Spike was spanned by vaccine-associated CD4 TCRs, with dominance at 160-218 and 743-854. Samples come after the peak T cell response, not at day 14.

Using immunoSEQ multiplex PCR, the repertoire was profiled, and TCRdb retains in-frame clones only, with some absent. The table includes around 170,000 clones, approximately 91% detected once. The TCR comes from an adult in good health. The starting material was peripheral blood, obtained on day 0 of AZD1222 vaccination. This rearrangement joins TRBV28 to TRBJ1-2, with 7 bases that match TRBD1. CDR3 DNA sequence: TGTGCCAGCAGTTTGGGGGGACAGATTAAAGGCTACACCTTC. Translation: CASSLGGQIKGYTF.